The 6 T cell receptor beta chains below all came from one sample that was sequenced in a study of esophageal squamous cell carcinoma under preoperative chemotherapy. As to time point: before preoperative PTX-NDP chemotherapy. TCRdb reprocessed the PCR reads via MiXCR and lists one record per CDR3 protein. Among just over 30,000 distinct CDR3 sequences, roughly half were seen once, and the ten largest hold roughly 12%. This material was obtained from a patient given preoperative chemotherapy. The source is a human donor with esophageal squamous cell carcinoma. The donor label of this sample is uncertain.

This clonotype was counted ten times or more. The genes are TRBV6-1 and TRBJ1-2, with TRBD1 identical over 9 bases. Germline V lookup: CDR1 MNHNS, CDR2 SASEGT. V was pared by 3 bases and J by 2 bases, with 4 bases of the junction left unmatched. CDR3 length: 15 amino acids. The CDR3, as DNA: TGTGCCAGCAGTGATCCCGGACAGGGGAACTATGGCTACACCTTC. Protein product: CASSDPGQGNYGYTF.

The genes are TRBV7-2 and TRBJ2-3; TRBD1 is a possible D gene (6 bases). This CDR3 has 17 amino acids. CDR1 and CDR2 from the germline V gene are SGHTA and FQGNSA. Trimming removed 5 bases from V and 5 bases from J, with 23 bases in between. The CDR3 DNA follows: TGTGCCAGCAGCAATACGATAGGGGGTCGTGGCAAAGATACGCAGTATTTT. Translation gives CASSNTIGGRGKDTQYF.

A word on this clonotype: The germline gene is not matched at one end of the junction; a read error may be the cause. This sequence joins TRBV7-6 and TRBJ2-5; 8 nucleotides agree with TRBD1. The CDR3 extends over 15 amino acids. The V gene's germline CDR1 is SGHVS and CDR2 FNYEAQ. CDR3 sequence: CAGGSGGRDPETQYF. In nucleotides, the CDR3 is TGTGCCGGGGGGTCAGGGGGCAGGGACCCAGAGACGCAGTACTTC. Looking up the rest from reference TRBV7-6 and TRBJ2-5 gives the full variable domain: GAGVSQSPRYKVTKRGQDVALRCDPISGHVSLYWYRQALGQGPEFLTYFNYEAQQDKSGLPNDRFSAERPEGSISTLTIQRTEQRDSAMYRCAGGSGGRDPETQYFGPGTRLLVL.

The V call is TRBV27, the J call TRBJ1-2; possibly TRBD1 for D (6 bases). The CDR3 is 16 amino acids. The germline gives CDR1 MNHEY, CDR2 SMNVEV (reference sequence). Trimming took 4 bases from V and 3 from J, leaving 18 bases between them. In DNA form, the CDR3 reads TGTGCCAGCAGTTCAGGACAGCGGGGAGGTTACTATGGCTACACCTTC. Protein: CASSSGQRGGYYGYTF.

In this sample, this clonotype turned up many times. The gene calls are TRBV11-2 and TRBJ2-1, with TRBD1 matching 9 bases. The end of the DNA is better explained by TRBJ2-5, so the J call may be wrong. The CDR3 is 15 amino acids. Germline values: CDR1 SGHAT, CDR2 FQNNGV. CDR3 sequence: CASSLAGRDRVTQYF. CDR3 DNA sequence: TGTGCCAGCAGCTTGGCCGGGCGGGACAGGGTGACCCAGTACTTC.

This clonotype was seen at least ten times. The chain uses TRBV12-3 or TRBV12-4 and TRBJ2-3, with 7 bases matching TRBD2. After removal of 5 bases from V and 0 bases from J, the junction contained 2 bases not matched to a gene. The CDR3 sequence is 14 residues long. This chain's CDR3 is CASSQGGSTDTQYF. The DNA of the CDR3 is TGTGCCAGCAGTCAGGGAGGGAGCACAGATACGCAGTATTTT.